This entry lists 18 T cell receptor beta chains sequenced from one sample in a study of blood T cell repertoires in COVID-19. Profiling relied on immunoSEQ multiplex PCR, and the TCRdb table lists in-frame clones only, not all of them. The data contain about 140,000 clones, 75% to 80% of them seen just once; the ten biggest clones take up about 3.2%. The sample taken for sequencing was PBMCs or T cells enriched from blood (not recorded which). These TCRs come from a woman aged 45-65 years who had recovered from COVID-19.

V usage is TRBV4-1 and J usage is TRBJ2-2; 7 bases map to TRBD1. This CDR3 has 16 amino acids. Trimming at V came to 1 base and at J to 3 bases, leaving 5 bases not matched to a gene. Germline CDR1 is MGHRA and CDR2 is YSYEKL. CDR3 loop: CASSQVDRAYTGELFF. The DNA for the CDR3 is TGCGCCAGCAGCCAAGTTGACAGGGCGTACACCGGGGAGCTGTTTTTT.

The rearrangement uses TRBV7-9 and TRBJ2-7; the D gene is possibly TRBD1 (6 bases). V lost 1 base and J 6 bases, leaving 13 bases between the germline ends. CDR3 size: 14 residues. Germline V gene data show CDR1 as SEHNR and CDR2 as FQNEAQ (reference sequence). Here the CDR3 DNA reads TGTGCCAGCAGCTTAGTACAGGGAGTCTCCGAGCAGTACTTC. It yields the protein CASSLVQGVSEQYF.

The chain combines TRBV7-8 with TRBJ2-4; tentative D call: TRBD1 (5 bases). V lost 5 bases and J lost 0, with 14 bases in between. The CDR3 is made up of 16 amino acids. CDR1 SGHVS and CDR2 FQNEAQ come from the germline V gene. The CDR3 nucleotides read TGTGCCAGCAGCCCGCAGGGTCAACTAGCCAAAAACATTCAGTACTTC. It yields the protein CASSPQGQLAKNIQYF.

This chain links TRBV30 with TRBJ1-2; 9 bases fit TRBD1. V was clipped by 7 bases and J by 7 bases; unmatched bases: 7. The CDR3 covers 12 residues. CDR1 is GTSNPN, CDR2 SVGIG, per germline (reference sequence). The CDR3 region is CASDRGPSGYTF. The CDR3 bases are TGTGCCTCGGACAGGGGCCCCAGTGGCTACACCTTC.

This chain joins TRBV19 and TRBJ2-6, with D possibly TRBD2 on 5 matching bases. The CDR3 sequence is 15 residues long. Looked up from germline, CDR1 is LNHDA and CDR2 is SQIVND (reference sequence). The V and J ends lost 3 bases and 2 bases respectively, with 8 bases between them. CDR3 protein: CASSIRGTGANVLTF. CDR3 DNA: TGTGCCAGTAGTATCAGAGGGACTGGGGCCAACGTCCTGACTTTC.

The chain combines TRBV29-1 with TRBJ2-7; a weak D match, TRBD1 (5 bases). Trimming cost V 4 bases and J 7 bases, with 14 bases left between them. The CDR3 has 12 amino acids. Germline loops: CDR1 SQVTM, CDR2 ANQGSEA. CDR3 in amino acids: CSVGRVPWEQYF. For the CDR3, the DNA is TGCAGCGTTGGCAGGGTGCCGTGGGAGCAGTACTTC.

The V gene is TRBV12-5, the J gene TRBJ2-1; 11 bases match TRBD2. The germline gives CDR1 LGHNT, CDR2 FRNRAP. The CDR3 extends over 15 amino acids. Trimming removed 9 bases from V and 4 bases from J; junction bases left unmatched: 8. The CDR3 DNA is TGTGCTAGCCAGCCCGGGACTAGCGGTTACAATGAGCAGTTCTTC. The encoded protein is CASQPGTSGYNEQFF.

This chain uses TRBV3-1 (or the pseudogene TRBV3-2) with TRBJ2-3; D might be TRBD2 (5 bases). V lost 5 bases and J lost 6, with 9 bases in between. The germline V gene encodes CDR1 LGHDT and CDR2 YNNKEL (reference sequence). The CDR3 length is 12 residues. CDR3 protein: CASSRGGDTQYF. DNA of the CDR3: TGTGCCAGCAGCAGAGGAGGCGATACGCAGTATTTT.

The CDR3 is CASSQVGPLYF. The CDR3 coding sequence is TGTGCCAGCAGCCAAGTGGGCCCGCTGTACTTC. The rearrangement uses TRBV14 and TRBJ2-5; D remains unclear. The CDR3 is 11 amino acids. The germline CDR1 and CDR2 sequences are SGHDN and FVKESK. V shed 1 base and J shed 13 bases, with 10 bases lying between them.

The chain uses TRBV28 and TRBJ1-4; possibly TRBD1 for D (6 bases). Trimming shortened V by 5 bases and J by 1 base, and 11 bases separated the two germline ends. CDR3 length: 15 amino acids. CDR1 MDHEN and CDR2 SYDVKM come from the germline V gene. The CDR3: CASSTYRVTNEKLFF. The DNA for the CDR3 is TGTGCCAGCAGTACCTACAGGGTAACTAATGAAAAACTGTTTTTT. The full variable domain, rest sourced from reference TRBV28 and TRBJ1-4, is DVKVTQSSRYLVKRTGEKVFLECVQDMDHENMFWYRQDPGLGLRLIYFSYDVKMKEKGDIPEGYSVSREKKERFSLILESASTNQTSMYLCASSTYRVTNEKLFFGSGTQLSVL.

This chain uses TRBV30 with TRBJ2-1; 8 bases agree with TRBD2. V lost 2 bases and J lost 15; bases outside the gene matches: 21. Germline V lookup: CDR1 GTSNPN, CDR2 SVGIG (reference sequence). The length of the CDR3 is 16 residues. CDR3 sequence reads: CAWSMGGKIAGGGAFF. The CDR3 DNA reads as TGTGCCTGGAGTATGGGGGGCAAGATCGCGGGAGGAGGGGCGTTCTTC.

J is TRBJ1-4 and V is TRBV29-1, with D maybe TRBD1 (5 bases). The CDR3 spans 16 residues. Germline values: CDR1 SQVTM, CDR2 ANQGSEA. The V end was cut by 4 bases, the J end by 2 bases, with 17 bases between. This CDR3 reads CSVALLPGLTNEKLFF. In DNA form, the CDR3 reads TGCAGCGTTGCCCTACTACCAGGGTTGACTAATGAAAAACTGTTTTTT. Together with reference TRBV29-1 and TRBJ1-4, the CDR3 gives the full variable domain: SAVISQKPSRDICQRGTSLTIQCQVDSQVTMMFWYRQQPGQSLTLIATANQGSEATYESGFVIDKFPISRPNLTFSTLTVSNMSPEDSSIYLCSVALLPGLTNEKLFFGSGTQLSVL.

The sample holds a few counts of this clone. V gene TRBV7-3 combines with J gene TRBJ1-1; TRBD1 is a possible D gene (5 bases). V dropped 3 bases and J dropped 0 bases, with 8 bases sitting between them. Germline values: CDR1 SGHTA, CDR2 FQGTGA. This CDR3 is built from 14 residues. CDR3 nucleotide sequence: TGTGCCAGCAGCTTCGGGGGTATGAACACTGAAGCTTTCTTT. Its protein product is CASSFGGMNTEAFF.

V usage is TRBV4-2 and J usage is TRBJ2-3; D perhaps matches TRBD2 (6 bases). The CDR3 totals 15 residues. V lost 1 base and J 6 bases, leaving 14 bases between the germline ends. Per the germline V gene, CDR1 is LGHNA and CDR2 is YNFKEQ. CDR3 DNA sequence: TGTGCCAGCAGCCAAGTGGGAGGTGGTGGGGATACGCAGTATTTT. Its protein product is CASSQVGGGGDTQYF.

This chain connects TRBV5-1 to TRBJ1-2, with D maybe TRBD1 (5 bases). The ends were cut back, 4 bases at V and 8 bases at J, with 18 bases in the middle. Germline CDR1 SGHRS, CDR2 YFSETQ. The CDR3 consists of 14 residues. The CDR3 sequence: CASSPGGVREGYTF. DNA for the CDR3: TGCGCCAGCAGCCCCGGGGGGGTGAGAGAAGGCTACACCTTC.

This clone was found once. The chain uses TRBV11-3 and TRBJ2-1; no clear D gene. The V and J ends lost 3 bases and 0 bases respectively, with 9 bases between them. This CDR3 region has 15 residues. The germline CDR1 and CDR2 sequences are SGHNT and YENEEA. CDR3 region: CASSFSVSSYNEQFF. As DNA, the CDR3 is TGTGCCAGCAGCTTTTCGGTGTCCTCCTACAATGAGCAGTTCTTC.

The rearrangement uses TRBV7-8 and TRBJ1-2, with D maybe TRBD1 (6 bases). The ends were cut back, 5 bases at V and 6 bases at J, with 28 bases in the middle. The germline gives CDR1 SGHVS, CDR2 FQNEAQ. The CDR3 consists of 18 residues. In DNA, the CDR3 is TGTGCCAGCAGCAGGCTCTTCGGGACAACTAGACCCAAGAATGGCTACACCTTC. Translated, it gives CASSRLFGTTRPKNGYTF. Complete variable domain (other parts from reference TRBV7-8 and TRBJ1-2): GAGVSQSPRYKVAKRGQDVALRCDPISGHVSLFWYQQALGQGPEFLTYFQNEAQLDKSGLPSDRFFAERPEGSVSTLKIQRTQQEDSAVYLCASSRLFGTTRPKNGYTFGSGTRLTVV.

This clone has just a few counts. The J gene is TRBJ2-3, the V gene TRBV7-9, with 10 nucleotides matching TRBD2. V was clipped by 2 bases and J by 6 bases; unmatched bases: 5. CDR1 and CDR2 (germline): SEHNR, FQNEAQ (reference sequence). This CDR3 spans 15 amino acids. The CDR3 bases are TGTGCCAGCAGCTTAAGCCTAGCGGGAGTGGATACGCAGTATTTT. Protein: CASSLSLAGVDTQYF.